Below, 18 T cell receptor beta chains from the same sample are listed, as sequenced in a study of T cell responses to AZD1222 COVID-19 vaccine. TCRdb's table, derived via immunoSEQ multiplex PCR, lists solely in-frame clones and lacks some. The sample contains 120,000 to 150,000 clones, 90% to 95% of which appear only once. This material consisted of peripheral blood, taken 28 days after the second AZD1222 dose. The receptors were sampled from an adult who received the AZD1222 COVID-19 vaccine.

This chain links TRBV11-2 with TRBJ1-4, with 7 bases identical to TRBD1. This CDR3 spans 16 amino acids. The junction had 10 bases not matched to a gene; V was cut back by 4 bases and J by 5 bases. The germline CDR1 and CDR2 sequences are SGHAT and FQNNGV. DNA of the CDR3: TGTGCCAGCAGCTCAAGACCGGGACAGATAAATGAAAAACTGTTTTTT. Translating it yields CASSSRPGQINEKLFF.

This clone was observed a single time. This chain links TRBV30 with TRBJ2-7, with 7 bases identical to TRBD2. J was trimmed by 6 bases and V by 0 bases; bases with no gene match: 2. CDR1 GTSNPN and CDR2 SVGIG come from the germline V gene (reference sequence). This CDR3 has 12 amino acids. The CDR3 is CAWSVWGGEQYF. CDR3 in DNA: TGTGCCTGGAGTGTATGGGGGGGCGAGCAGTACTTC.

CDR3 residues: CASSDAGGYNEQFF. As DNA, the CDR3 is TGTGCCAGCTCCGACGCGGGGGGCTACAATGAGCAGTTCTTC. This chain links TRBV18 with TRBJ2-1; 8 bases match TRBD2. After removal of 6 bases from V and 3 bases from J, the junction contained 4 bases not matched to a gene. Germline lookup yields CDR1 KGHSH and CDR2 LQKENI. The CDR3 has 14 residues.

The CDR3, as DNA: TGTGCCAGCAGCTTAGTAGTGACCACGTACAATGAGCAGTTCTTC. This gives the protein CASSLVVTTYNEQFF. The J gene is TRBJ2-1, the V gene TRBV7-8; D gene uncertain. The V end lost 1 base, the J end lost 4 bases, and 11 bases lay between the germline ends. The CDR3 has 15 residues. CDR1 SGHVS and CDR2 FQNEAQ come from the germline V gene.

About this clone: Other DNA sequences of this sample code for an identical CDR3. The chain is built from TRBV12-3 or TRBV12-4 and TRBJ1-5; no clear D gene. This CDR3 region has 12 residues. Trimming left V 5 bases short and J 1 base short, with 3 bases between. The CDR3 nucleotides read TGTGCCAGCAGTCCAAGCAATCAGCCCCAGCATTTT. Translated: CASSPSNQPQHF.

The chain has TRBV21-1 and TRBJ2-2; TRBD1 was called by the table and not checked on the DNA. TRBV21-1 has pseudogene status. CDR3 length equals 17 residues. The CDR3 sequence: CASSKEGGRGRAGELFF. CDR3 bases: TGTGCCAGCAGCAAAGAAGGGGGCAGGGGGCGAGCCGGGGAGCTGTTTTTT.

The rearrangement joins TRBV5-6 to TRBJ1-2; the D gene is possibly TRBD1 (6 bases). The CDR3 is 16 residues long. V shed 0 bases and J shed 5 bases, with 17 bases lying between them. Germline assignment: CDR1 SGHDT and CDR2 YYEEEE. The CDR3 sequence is CASSLELAGVLYGYTF. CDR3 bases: TGTGCCAGCAGCTTGGAGTTGGCAGGGGTTTTATATGGCTACACCTTC.

CDR3 DNA sequence: TGTGCCAGCACTCCACAGGGGGGTCGGGGCTCACCCCTCCACTTT. Translation: CASTPQGGRGSPLHF. J is TRBJ1-6 and V is TRBV6-4; TRBD1 matches 8 bases. V gave up 7 bases and J gave up 10 bases; unmatched junction bases: 12. This CDR3 spans 15 amino acids. In germline, CDR1 is MRHNA, CDR2 SNTAGT.

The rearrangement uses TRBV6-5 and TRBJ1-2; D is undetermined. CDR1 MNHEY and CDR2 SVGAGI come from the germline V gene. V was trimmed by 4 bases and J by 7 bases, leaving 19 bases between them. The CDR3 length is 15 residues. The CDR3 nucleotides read TGTGCCAGCAGTTCCGGGTGGGGTTTTTCTAGTGGCTACACCTTC. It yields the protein CASSSGWGFSSGYTF.

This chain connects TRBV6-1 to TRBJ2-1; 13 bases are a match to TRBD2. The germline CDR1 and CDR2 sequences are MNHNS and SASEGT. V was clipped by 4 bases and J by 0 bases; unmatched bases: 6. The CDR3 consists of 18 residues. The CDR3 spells CASSVTSGRMSSYNEQFF. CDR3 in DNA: TGTGCCAGCAGTGTGACTAGCGGGAGGATGAGCTCCTACAATGAGCAGTTCTTC.

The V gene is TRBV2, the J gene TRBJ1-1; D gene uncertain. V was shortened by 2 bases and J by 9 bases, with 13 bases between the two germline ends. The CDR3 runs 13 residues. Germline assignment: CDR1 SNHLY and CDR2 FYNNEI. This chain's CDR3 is CASSEWSTDQAFF. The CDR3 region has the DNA TGTGCCAGCAGTGAATGGTCTACAGATCAAGCTTTCTTT.

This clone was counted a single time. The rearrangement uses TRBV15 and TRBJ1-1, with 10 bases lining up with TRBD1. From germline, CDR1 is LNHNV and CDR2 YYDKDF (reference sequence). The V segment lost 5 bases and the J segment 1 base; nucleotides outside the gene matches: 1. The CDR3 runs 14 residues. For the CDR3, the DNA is TGTGCCACCAGCCGGGACAGGGGGAACACTGAAGCTTTCTTT. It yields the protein CATSRDRGNTEAFF.

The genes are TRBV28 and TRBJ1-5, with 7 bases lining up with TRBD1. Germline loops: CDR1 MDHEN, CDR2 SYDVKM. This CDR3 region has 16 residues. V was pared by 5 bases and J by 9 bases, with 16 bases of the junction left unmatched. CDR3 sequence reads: CASSPIGTVGARPQHF. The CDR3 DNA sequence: TGTGCCAGCAGTCCCATCGGGACAGTGGGAGCAAGGCCCCAGCATTTT.

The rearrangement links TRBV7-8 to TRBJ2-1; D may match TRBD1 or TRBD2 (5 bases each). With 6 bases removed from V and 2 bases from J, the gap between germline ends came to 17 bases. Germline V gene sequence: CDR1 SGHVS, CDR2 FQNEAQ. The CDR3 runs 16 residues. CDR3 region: CASRLKSGTPYNEQFF. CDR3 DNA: TGTGCCAGCAGGCTTAAGTCCGGGACCCCCTACAATGAGCAGTTCTTC. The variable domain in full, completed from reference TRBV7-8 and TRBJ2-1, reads GAGVSQSPRYKVAKRGQDVALRCDPISGHVSLFWYQQALGQGPEFLTYFQNEAQLDKSGLPSDRFFAERPEGSVSTLKIQRTQQEDSAVYLCASRLKSGTPYNEQFFGPGTRLTVL.

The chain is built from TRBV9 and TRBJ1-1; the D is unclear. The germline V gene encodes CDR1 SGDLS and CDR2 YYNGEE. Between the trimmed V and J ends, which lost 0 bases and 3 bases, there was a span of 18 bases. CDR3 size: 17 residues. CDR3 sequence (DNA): TGTGCCAGCAGCGTAGGATTTCATGAGGAAACCGACACTGAAGCTTTCTTT. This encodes CASSVGFHEETDTEAFF.

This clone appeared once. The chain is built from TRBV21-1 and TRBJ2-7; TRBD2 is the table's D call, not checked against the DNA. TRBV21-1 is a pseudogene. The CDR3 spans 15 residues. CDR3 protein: CASSKEASGSYEQYF. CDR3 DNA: TGTGCCAGCAGCAAAGAGGCTAGCGGCTCCTACGAGCAGTACTTC.

Here the CDR3 DNA reads TGCGCCAGCAGCCCCCGGTTGAACACTGAAGCTTTCTTT. It is translated as CASSPRLNTEAFF. The chain joins TRBV5-1 to TRBJ1-1; D unresolved. The CDR3 extends over 13 amino acids. From germline, CDR1 is SGHRS and CDR2 YFSETQ. Trimming stripped 4 bases from V and 0 bases from J, with 7 bases between.

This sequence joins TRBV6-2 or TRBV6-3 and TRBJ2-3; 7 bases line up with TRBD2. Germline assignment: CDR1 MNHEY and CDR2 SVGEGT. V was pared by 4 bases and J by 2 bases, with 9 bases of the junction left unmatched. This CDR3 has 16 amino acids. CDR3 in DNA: TGTGCCAGCAGTTTTCTTCGCGGGAGTGTCACAGATACGCAGTATTTT. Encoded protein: CASSFLRGSVTDTQYF.